The present T cell receptor beta chain was sequenced within a study of T cell responses to AZD1222 COVID-19 vaccine. Overall study: Pooled samples include second doses given at about 4 or 12 weeks. Study-wide findings and caveats: Regions left unmutated in variants are reportedly the target of nearly half of spike-specific TCRs. Spike-specific TCR breadth and depth were elevated following two AZD1222 doses. Only after the peak T cell response were repertoires sampled.

This clone was recorded a few times. Antigen unknown. Repertoires were generated with immunoSEQ multiplex PCR, while TCRdb's copy carries only in-frame clones and drops some. The data contain over 120,000 clones, about 94% of them singletons. With 5 bases removed from V and 5 bases from J, the gap between germline ends came to 20 bases. There are 16 residues in the CDR3. Germline V CDR1 and CDR2: KGHSH, LQKENI. Specimen: peripheral blood, collected on day 0 of AZD1222 vaccination. This chain links TRBV18 with TRBJ2-3; D is possibly TRBD1 or TRBD2 (5 bases each). This clonotype was sampled from an adult in good health. The chain's CDR3 is CASSVFGTGSQDTQYF. CDR3 coding DNA: TGTGCCAGCTCAGTCTTCGGGACCGGAAGTCAAGATACGCAGTATTTT.